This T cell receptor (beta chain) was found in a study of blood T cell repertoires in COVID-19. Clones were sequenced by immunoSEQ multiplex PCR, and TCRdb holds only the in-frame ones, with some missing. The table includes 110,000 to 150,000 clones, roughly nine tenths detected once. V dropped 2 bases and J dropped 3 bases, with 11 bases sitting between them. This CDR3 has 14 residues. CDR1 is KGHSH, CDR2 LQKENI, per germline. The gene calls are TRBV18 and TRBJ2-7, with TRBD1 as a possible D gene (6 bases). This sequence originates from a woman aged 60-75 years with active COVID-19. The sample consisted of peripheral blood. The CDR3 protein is CASSPRQGSYEQYF. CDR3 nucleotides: TGTGCCAGCTCACCAAGGCAGGGGAGCTACGAGCAGTACTTC.